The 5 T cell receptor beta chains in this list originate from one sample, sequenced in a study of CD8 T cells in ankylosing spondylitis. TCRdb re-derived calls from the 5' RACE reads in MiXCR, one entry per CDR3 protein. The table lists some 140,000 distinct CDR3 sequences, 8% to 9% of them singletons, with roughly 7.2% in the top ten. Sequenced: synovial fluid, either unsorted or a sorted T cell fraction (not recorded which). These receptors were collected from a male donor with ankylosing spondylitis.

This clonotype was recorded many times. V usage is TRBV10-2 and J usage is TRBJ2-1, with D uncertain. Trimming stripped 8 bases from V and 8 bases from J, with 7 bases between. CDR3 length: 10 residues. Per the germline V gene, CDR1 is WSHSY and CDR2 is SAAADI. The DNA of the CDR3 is TGCGCCAGCGGCCTTTATGAGCAGTTCTTC. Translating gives CASGLYEQFF.

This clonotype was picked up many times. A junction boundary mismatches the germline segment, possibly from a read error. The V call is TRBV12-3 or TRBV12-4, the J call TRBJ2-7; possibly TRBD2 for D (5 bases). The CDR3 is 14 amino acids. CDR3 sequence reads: CASSSQDSIYGQYF. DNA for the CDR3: TGTGCCAGCAGCAGCCAGGACTCAATCTACGGGCAGTACTTC.

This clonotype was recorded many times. CDR3 in DNA: TGTGCCAGCAGCGCCCCCAAGAGGGTGGACACCGGGGAGCTGTTTTTT. Protein sequence: CASSAPKRVDTGELFF. V is TRBV9 and J is TRBJ2-2; possibly TRBD2 for D (5 bases). V lost 3 bases and J 3 bases, leaving 15 bases between the germline ends. Germline V gene data show CDR1 as SGDLS and CDR2 as YYNGEE. This CDR3 contains 16 residues.

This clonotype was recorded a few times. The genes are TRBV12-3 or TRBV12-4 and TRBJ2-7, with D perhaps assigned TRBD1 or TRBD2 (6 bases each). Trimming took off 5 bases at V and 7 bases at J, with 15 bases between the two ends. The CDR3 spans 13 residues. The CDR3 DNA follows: TGTGCCAGCAGTATAATACGGGGGCGAGAGCAGTACTTC. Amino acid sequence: CASSIIRGREQYF.

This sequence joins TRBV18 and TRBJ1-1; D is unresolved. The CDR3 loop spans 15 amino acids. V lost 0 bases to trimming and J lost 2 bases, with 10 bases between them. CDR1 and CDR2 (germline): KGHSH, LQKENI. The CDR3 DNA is TGTGCCAGCTCACCACCGGGAAAAATAAACACTGAAGCTTTCTTT. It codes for CASSPPGKINTEAFF.